By proportion, the clone carrying this TCR beta chain is medium-sized. CDR3 length equals 15 residues. In germline, CDR1 is MNHNS, CDR2 SASEGT. The V end was cut by 4 bases, the J end by 0 bases, with 13 bases between. This was the immunoSEQ v3.0 assay at survey level. Clones were read by immunoSEQ multiplex PCR, and TCRdb kept only the in-frame ones, dropping some. The repertoire holds around 13,000 clones, with approximately 73% as singletons. This specimen belongs to a study of long-term antiretroviral therapy in people with HIV. This sequence originates from a man aged 40-49 years with HIV. Sequenced here: unsorted PBMCs, sampled 3.1 years after starting antiretroviral therapy. The rearrangement joins TRBV6-1 to TRBJ2-7; no firm D call. The CDR3 DNA sequence: TGTGCCAGCAGTGTTGACATCACAGCCTCCTACGAGCAGTACTTC. Protein sequence: CASSVDITASYEQYF.